The 15 T cell receptor beta chains below all came from one sample that was sequenced in a study of control samples from healthy donors and cancer patients. Assay: immunoSEQ multiplex PCR; the TCRdb copy retains only in-frame clones and omits some. The sample shows 100,000 to 150,000 clones, about nine tenths of them seen only once. Sequencing used blood. The receptor set was obtained from a middle-aged man in good health.

A word on this clone: A much bigger clone sits one base away, suggesting this may be a read error. The chain uses TRBV24-1 and TRBJ2-5, with 7 bases fitting TRBD1. CDR1 and CDR2 (germline): KGHDR, SFDVKD. CDR3 length: 15 amino acids. The CDR3 loop is CATGEAGTAQETQYF. The CDR3 DNA is TGTGCCACCGGTGAGGCCGGGACAGCGCAAGAGACCCAGTACTTC.

The chain couples TRBV6-4 to TRBJ2-3; 11 positions agree with TRBD1. Germline V gene sequence: CDR1 MRHNA, CDR2 SNTAGT. This CDR3 has 15 amino acids. With 0 bases clipped from V and 4 bases from J, the junction kept 0 bases outside the gene matches. The CDR3 loop reads CASSDSGQGADTQYF. The CDR3 DNA is TGTGCCAGCAGTGACTCGGGACAGGGGGCAGATACGCAGTATTTT.

The V gene is TRBV10-1, the J gene TRBJ1-3; TRBD1 matches at 9 bases. The V gene's germline CDR1 is WNHNN and CDR2 SYGVQD (reference sequence). CDR3 length equals 15 residues. Trimming at V came to 4 bases and at J to 4 bases, leaving 5 bases not matched to a gene. The DNA for the CDR3 is TGCGCCAGCAGTGCCTCCGGGACAGGGGGAAACACCATATATTTT. This sequence encodes CASSASGTGGNTIYF.

The chain is built from TRBV11-3 and TRBJ1-1; TRBD1 aligns across 7 bases. After removal of 4 bases from V and 5 bases from J, the junction contained 10 bases not matched to a gene. Germline assignment: CDR1 SGHNT and CDR2 YENEEA. This CDR3 contains 15 residues. The CDR3 DNA follows: TGTGCCAGCAGCTCACCCCAGGGGGTGATAACTGAAGCTTTCTTT. This gives the protein CASSSPQGVITEAFF.

The chain couples TRBV7-8 to TRBJ1-4, with D uncertain. The CDR3 extends over 11 amino acids. Germline V gives CDR1 SGHVS, CDR2 FQNEAQ. The V end was cut by 5 bases, the J end by 8 bases, with 6 bases between. The CDR3 is CASSPREKLFF. The CDR3 DNA reads TGTGCCAGCAGCCCACGAGAAAAACTGTTTTTT.

This chain joins TRBV5-4 and TRBJ2-6, with D tentatively TRBD1 (5 bases). The germline V gene has CDR1 SGHNT and CDR2 YYREEE (reference sequence). Between the trimmed V and J ends, which lost 4 bases and 0 bases, there was a span of 14 bases. The CDR3 is made up of 17 amino acids. CDR3 coding DNA: TGTGCCAGCAGCCTTACTGACAGAAGCTCTGGGGCCAACGTCCTGACTTTC. Amino acid sequence: CASSLTDRSSGANVLTF.

The chain employs TRBV4-3 and TRBJ1-2; D is perhaps TRBD1 (6 bases). CDR1 is LGHNA and CDR2 is YSLEER in the germline V gene. CDR3 length: 14 amino acids. The V end lost 3 bases, the J end lost 8 bases, and 16 bases lay between the germline ends. CDR3 bases: TGCGCCAGCAGCCAGGTTTGGAGGGGGTCCGGCTACACCTTC. As protein: CASSQVWRGSGYTF.

The chain combines TRBV24-1 with TRBJ2-1, with D possibly being TRBD2 (5 bases). In germline, CDR1 is KGHDR, CDR2 SFDVKD. The V end was cut by 4 bases, the J end by 8 bases, with 17 bases between. The CDR3 length is 15 residues. CDR3 region: CATSESGSMRYEQFF. In DNA, the CDR3 is TGTGCCACCAGTGAGTCGGGGTCTATGCGCTATGAGCAGTTCTTC.

The chain combines TRBV4-3 with TRBJ1-5; 8 nucleotides align to TRBD1. V trimming: 4 bases; J trimming: 0 bases; junction bases outside the gene matches: 5. CDR1 and CDR2 from the germline V gene are LGHNA and YSLEER. The CDR3 loop spans 16 amino acids. The CDR3, as DNA: TGCGCCAGCAGCCCTGGCAGGGGGCCTAGCAATCAGCCCCAGCATTTT. Its translation is CASSPGRGPSNQPQHF.

The rearrangement joins TRBV3-1 (or the pseudogene TRBV3-2) to TRBJ1-5; 9 bases are shared with TRBD1. The junction had 3 bases not matched to a gene; V was cut back by 8 bases and J by 1 base. CDR1 is LGHDT and CDR2 is YNNKEL in the germline V gene (reference sequence). This CDR3 has 14 residues. CDR3 residues: CASQDRGSNQPQHF. DNA for the CDR3: TGTGCCAGCCAGGACAGGGGAAGCAATCAGCCCCAGCATTTT.

The CDR3 DNA reads as TGTGCCAGCACACGGGTCGGGGGCAGCCAGCCCCAGCATTTT. It is translated as CASTRVGGSQPQHF. The V gene is TRBV19, the J gene TRBJ1-5; the D gene is possibly TRBD1 (6 bases). The CDR3 spans 14 residues. V was shortened by 9 bases and J by 7 bases, with 19 bases between the two germline ends. Per the germline V gene, CDR1 is LNHDA and CDR2 is SQIVND (reference sequence).

In this sample, this clone turned up once. The chain joins TRBV12-3 or TRBV12-4 to TRBJ2-3; no clear D gene. The CDR3 extends over 12 amino acids. V was pared by 6 bases and J by 2 bases, with 6 bases between. The CDR3 region is CASSEYTDTQYF. CDR3 nucleotide sequence: TGTGCCAGCAGCGAGTACACAGATACGCAGTATTTT.

This chain links TRBV7-2 with TRBJ1-3; D perhaps matches TRBD1 (5 bases). From germline, CDR1 is SGHTA and CDR2 FQGNSA. The V end was cut by 3 bases, the J end by 0 bases, with 12 bases between. The CDR3 consists of 16 residues. CDR3 residues: CASSFGGPLSGNTIYF. For the CDR3, the DNA is TGTGCCAGCAGCTTTGGGGGTCCCCTCTCTGGAAACACCATATATTTT.

The chain links TRBV7-2 to TRBJ2-6; D gene ambiguous. The CDR3 length is 15 residues. V was pared by 1 base and J by 0 bases, with 4 bases between. Germline CDR1 and CDR2: SGHTA and FQGNSA. The DNA for the CDR3 is TGTGCCAGCAGCTTAGGGGGCTCTGGGGCCAACGTCCTGACTTTC. As protein: CASSLGGSGANVLTF.

This sequence joins TRBV6-6 and TRBJ1-2, with TRBD1 as a possible D gene (5 bases). This CDR3 is built from 16 residues. CDR1 MNHNY and CDR2 SVGAGI come from the germline V gene (reference sequence). V lost 5 bases and J lost 1, with 17 bases in between. CDR3 amino acids: CASSGRDGVLNYGYTF. The CDR3 nucleotides are TGTGCCAGCAGTGGCCGGGACGGGGTCCTTAACTATGGCTACACCTTC.